A single T cell receptor beta chain is shown here with its context. Its target is not known. This record comes from a study of post-analysis software for immune sequencing data. Background on the study: Courses of disease covered relapsing-remitting, secondary progressive and progressive-relapsing multiple sclerosis. Study conclusions and caveats: Co-batched samples clustered tightly together by F measure. TRBV5-6, TRBV5-1 and TRBV20-1 were among four to six TRBV segments more frequent in patients than controls.

Germline V CDR1 and CDR2: MGHRA, YSYEKL. Trimming stripped 3 bases from V and 4 bases from J, with 7 bases between. This CDR3 is 13 amino acids long. Unique molecular identifiers were carried by the TCR beta cDNA libraries. TCRdb ran MiXCR on the PCR reads and lists one entry per CDR3 protein. Of roughly 800,000 distinct CDR3 sequences listed, less than 35% are singletons. Sample: blood. This rearrangement joins TRBV4-1 to TRBJ2-1, with D unresolved. The TCR comes from a girl between 5 and 17 years old with multiple sclerosis. CDR3 sequence reads: CASSHGVYNEQFF. DNA for the CDR3: TGCGCCAGCAGCCATGGGGTTTACAATGAGCAGTTCTTC.